What follows are 17 T cell receptor beta chains derived from one specimen sequenced in a study of technical replicates of blood from several donors. Libraries were prepared by immunoSEQ multiplex PCR; TCRdb keeps only in-frame clonotypes and omits some of them. The sample yields 9,500 to 15,000 clones, approximately 93% seen once. Sequencing was carried out using PBMCs. The receptor set was obtained from a human donor in good health.

The chain couples TRBV5-1 to TRBJ2-7; 11 nucleotides agree with TRBD1. The CDR3 is 14 amino acids. V shed 4 bases and J 6 bases; nucleotides not matched to a gene: 6. In germline, CDR1 is SGHRS, CDR2 YFSETQ. The CDR3 nucleotides read TGCGCCAGCAGCGACGGACAGGGGGCTGGCGAGCAGTACTTC. This encodes CASSDGQGAGEQYF.

The chain couples TRBV7-9 to TRBJ2-5, with 7 bases that match TRBD2. V lost 4 bases, J lost 5 bases, and 7 bases stayed unmatched. Per the germline V gene, CDR1 is SEHNR and CDR2 is FQNEAQ (reference sequence). This CDR3 is 14 amino acids long. This CDR3 reads CASSSGLVWETQYF. CDR3 DNA: TGTGCCAGCAGCTCCGGACTAGTCTGGGAGACCCAGTACTTC.

J is TRBJ2-7 and V is TRBV2, with TRBD2 matching over 7 bases. The CDR3 runs to 14 residues. Germline CDR1 reads SNHLY; CDR2 reads FYNNEI. Losses at the gene ends were 6 bases for V and 0 bases for J; bases not matched to a gene: 5. The chain's CDR3 is CASRFRGSSYEQYF. The CDR3 bases are TGTGCCAGCAGGTTTCGCGGGAGCTCCTACGAGCAGTACTTC.

The chain is built from TRBV6-1 and TRBJ2-3; the match to TRBD2 covers 7 bases. Germline V CDR1 and CDR2: MNHNS, SASEGT. V was pared by 11 bases and J by 5 bases, with 7 bases of the junction left unmatched. This CDR3 spans 12 amino acids. Here the CDR3 DNA reads TGTGCCGGTCGCTTAGCGGGAGATACGCAGTATTTT. Protein: CAGRLAGDTQYF.

A single count supports this clone. The J gene is TRBJ1-1, the V gene TRBV6-4; unclear D gene. Trimming removed 6 bases at V and 3 bases at J, with 5 bases between. The CDR3 extends over 11 amino acids. Germline lookup yields CDR1 MRHNA and CDR2 SNTAGT. The CDR3 coding sequence is TGTGCCAGCAGGGGCGACACTGAAGCTTTCTTT. Protein sequence: CASRGDTEAFF.

The J gene is TRBJ1-2, the V gene TRBV7-9, with D hard to call. The ends were cut back, 1 base at V and 8 bases at J, with 11 bases in the middle. CDR3 length equals 13 residues. The germline gives CDR1 SEHNR, CDR2 FQNEAQ (reference sequence). The CDR3 sequence: CASSLGGMLGYTF. In DNA, the CDR3 is TGTGCCAGCAGCTTAGGAGGGATGTTGGGCTACACCTTC. Filled out from reference TRBV7-9 and TRBJ1-2, the complete variable domain reads DTGVSQNPRHKITKRGQNVTFRCDPISEHNRLYWYRQTLGQGPEFLTYFQNEAQLEKSRLLSDRFSAERPKGSFSTLEIQRTEQGDSAMYLCASSLGGMLGYTFGSGTRLTVV.

V is TRBV5-4 and J is TRBJ2-2; maybe TRBD1 (6 bases). The CDR3 is made up of 18 amino acids. V lost 2 bases to trimming and J lost 4 bases, with 21 bases between them. Germline V CDR1 and CDR2: SGHNT, YYREEE (reference sequence). The CDR3 DNA reads as TGTGCCAGCAGCTTCCGGGACACCTCGTTTGAATCCACCGGGGAGCTGTTTTTT. Protein sequence: CASSFRDTSFESTGELFF.

The genes are TRBV7-6 and TRBJ2-7; 11 bases match TRBD2. The trim removed 5 bases at V and 6 bases at J, leaving 12 bases unmatched. The CDR3 sequence is 16 residues long. Germline CDR1 is SGHVS and CDR2 is FNYEAQ. The CDR3 spells CASSPGTSGPVVEQYF. In nucleotides, the CDR3 is TGTGCCAGCAGCCCCGGGACTAGCGGACCTGTCGTCGAGCAGTACTTC.

V gene TRBV5-1 combines with J gene TRBJ2-7; 9 nucleotides match TRBD1. The CDR3 length is 15 residues. J was trimmed by 5 bases and V by 2 bases; bases with no gene match: 8. The germline CDR1 and CDR2 sequences are SGHRS and YFSETQ. The CDR3 sequence: CASSLGTGHTDEQYF. CDR3 nucleotide sequence: TGCGCCAGCAGCTTAGGGACAGGGCATACCGACGAGCAGTACTTC.

V gene TRBV5-1 combines with J gene TRBJ2-1, with D possibly being TRBD1 (6 bases). The V and J ends lost 3 bases and 7 bases respectively, with 8 bases between them. The CDR3 has 12 residues. The germline CDR1 and CDR2 sequences are SGHRS and YFSETQ. The CDR3 nucleotides read TGCGCCAGCAGCTCACAGGGAAATGAGCAGTTCTTC. Translating gives CASSSQGNEQFF.

The V call is TRBV2, the J call TRBJ1-4, with D tentatively TRBD1 (5 bases). The CDR3 has 15 residues. From germline, CDR1 is SNHLY and CDR2 FYNNEI. V was pared by 1 base and J by 4 bases, with 10 bases between. The chain's CDR3 is CASSEVQGLNEKLFF. CDR3 in DNA: TGTGCCAGCAGTGAAGTGCAGGGCCTTAATGAAAAACTGTTTTTT. The full variable domain, completed using reference TRBV2 and TRBJ1-4, is EPEVTQTPSHQVTQMGQEVILRCVPISNHLYFYWYRQILGQKVEFLVSFYNNEISEKSEIFDDQFSVERPDGSNFTLKIRSTKLEDSAMYFCASSEVQGLNEKLFFGSGTQLSVL.

V gene TRBV18 combines with J gene TRBJ1-1, with D possibly matching TRBD1 (6 bases). This CDR3 spans 15 amino acids. The V gene lost 1 base and the J gene lost 1 base, with 10 bases spanning the gap. The germline V gene has CDR1 KGHSH and CDR2 LQKENI. This chain's CDR3 is CASSPREGGNTEAFF. DNA of the CDR3: TGTGCCAGCTCACCACGGGAGGGGGGGAACACTGAAGCTTTCTTT.

V is TRBV4-2 and J is TRBJ2-3, with TRBD1 matching 9 bases. J lost 1 base, V lost 1 base, and 6 bases had no gene match. The CDR3 loop spans 17 amino acids. Germline V gives CDR1 LGHNA, CDR2 YNFKEQ. CDR3 region: CASSQGRDRVGTDTQYF. The CDR3 DNA reads TGTGCCAGCAGCCAAGGCCGGGACAGGGTTGGCACAGATACGCAGTATTTT.

The chain carries TRBV5-1 and TRBJ2-2, with 9 positions matching TRBD1. CDR1 SGHRS and CDR2 YFSETQ come from the germline V gene. Unmatched junction bases numbered 7, after V lost 4 bases and J lost 6 bases. The CDR3 contains 15 residues. The CDR3 DNA follows: TGCGCCAGCAGCCCCGGGACAGGGTCCGCCGGGGAGCTGTTTTTT. Amino acids: CASSPGTGSAGELFF.

The chain links TRBV7-3 to TRBJ2-5, with 11 bases that match TRBD1. J was trimmed by 2 bases and V by 5 bases; bases with no gene match: 4. CDR3 length: 15 amino acids. Germline V lookup: CDR1 SGHTA, CDR2 FQGTGA. DNA for the CDR3: TGTGCCAGCAGCCCAGGGGACAGGGGGCAAGAGACCCAGTACTTC. Translating gives CASSPGDRGQETQYF.

This clone was picked up one time. V and J are TRBV7-3 and TRBJ2-1; 9 nucleotides align to TRBD1. The CDR3 consists of 17 residues. CDR1 is SGHTA, CDR2 FQGTGA, per germline. The junction had 12 bases not matched to a gene; V was cut back by 4 bases and J by 5 bases. Here the CDR3 DNA reads TGTGCCAGCAGCTCGATGGGGTTAGGGGACAGGGACAATGAGCAGTTCTTC. Its translation: CASSSMGLGDRDNEQFF. Looking up the rest from reference TRBV7-3 and TRBJ2-1 gives the full variable domain: GAGVSQTPSNKVTEKGKYVELRCDPISGHTALYWYRQSLGQGPEFLIYFQGTGAADDSGLPNDRFFAVRPEGSVSTLKIQRTERGDSAVYLCASSSMGLGDRDNEQFFGPGTRLTVL.

This chain links TRBV6-5 with TRBJ2-3, with D uncertain. The CDR3 length is 12 residues. From germline, CDR1 is MNHEY and CDR2 SVGAGI. V gave up 5 bases and J gave up 4 bases, with 7 bases separating them. The CDR3 nucleotides read TGTGCCAGCAGTCCTACGGCAGATACGCAGTATTTT. Translated, it gives CASSPTADTQYF.